The entry that follows covers one T cell receptor (beta chain) sequence. Its target is unknown. The data belong to a study of cytomegalovirus exposure and HLA in healthy donors. Background on the study: There were fewer than 130 million unique TCR beta sequences, drawn from about 179 million T cells, in an earlier analysis. The study's findings and limits: It was 160 or so TCR beta chains that were listed as cytomegalovirus-associated. The classifier was said to identify cytomegalovirus status with high specificity and sensitivity.

Researchers ran the PCR with 60 Vbeta and 13 Jbeta primers. Only in-frame clones appear in the TCRdb table, and some are missing; sequencing was by immunoSEQ multiplex PCR. This table holds approximately 92,000 clones, just over 70% found once. V shed 7 bases and J 5 bases; nucleotides not matched to a gene: 13. This CDR3 is 15 amino acids long. Germline CDR1 and CDR2: GTSNPN and SVGIG (reference sequence). The sequencing sample was made of PBMCs. This receptor was taken from a man in his sixties in good health and CMV-seronegative. This sequence joins TRBV30 and TRBJ2-1; the match to TRBD2 covers 8 bases. This CDR3 is CAYGRAGGLNNEQFF. In DNA form, the CDR3 reads TGTGCCTATGGGAGGGCGGGGGGACTGAACAATGAGCAGTTCTTC.